A single sample gave rise to the 25 T cell receptor beta chains below, sequenced in a study of cytomegalovirus exposure and HLA in healthy donors. With 60 Vbeta and 13 Jbeta primers, the PCR was carried out. Assay: immunoSEQ multiplex PCR; the TCRdb copy retains only in-frame clones and omits some. The sample shows under 100,000 clones, roughly 63% of them seen only once. Sequencing was done on a sample of PBMCs. The receptor set was obtained from a woman in her thirties or forties in good health and CMV-seropositive.

The rearrangement links TRBV7-9 to TRBJ2-7, with D tentatively TRBD1 (6 bases). Trimming stripped 5 bases from V and 2 bases from J, with 10 bases between. This CDR3 has 13 amino acids. CDR1 SEHNR and CDR2 FQNEAQ come from the germline V gene (reference sequence). The CDR3 nucleotides read TGTGCCAGCAGCCTCGGGACACCCTACGAGCAGTACTTC. This translates into CASSLGTPYEQYF.

The chain couples TRBV7-9 to TRBJ2-7, with 7 bases fitting TRBD1. After removal of 1 base from V and 2 bases from J, the junction contained 11 bases not matched to a gene. Germline loops: CDR1 SEHNR, CDR2 FQNEAQ (reference sequence). CDR3 length: 17 amino acids. CDR3 loop: CASSLGQTGKVPYEQYF. The DNA for the CDR3 is TGTGCCAGCAGCTTAGGCCAGACAGGGAAGGTCCCCTACGAGCAGTACTTC.

CDR3 protein: CASSRGPDEQYF. For the CDR3, the DNA is TGTGCCAGCAGCAGGGGGCCGGACGAGCAGTACTTC. This chain connects TRBV7-9 to TRBJ2-7, with 7 bases aligning to TRBD1. In germline, CDR1 is SEHNR, CDR2 FQNEAQ (reference sequence). The CDR3 is 12 residues long. The V and J ends lost 5 bases and 5 bases, in that order; junction bases with no gene match: 3.

The V call is TRBV6-5, the J call TRBJ2-1, with D hard to call. Germline loops: CDR1 MNHEY, CDR2 SVGAGI. Trimming took off 6 bases at V and 4 bases at J, with 4 bases between the two ends. The CDR3 spans 11 residues. CDR3 sequence: CASRQYNEQFF. CDR3 bases: TGTGCCAGCAGACAATACAATGAGCAGTTCTTC.

The CDR3, as DNA: TGCGCCAGCAGCACGCAGGGGACAGGGTACGAGCAGTACTTC. Its translation: CASSTQGTGYEQYF. The chain couples TRBV5-1 to TRBJ2-7; 9 bases map to TRBD1. The ends lost 4 bases at V and 4 bases at J; junction bases unmatched: 6. CDR3 size: 14 residues. Germline V gene lookup returns CDR1 SGHRS and CDR2 YFSETQ.

This rearrangement joins TRBV25-1 to TRBJ1-4, with D unclear. The CDR3 loop spans 13 amino acids. Germline V gene sequence: CDR1 MGHDK, CDR2 SYGVNS. V was cut by 2 bases and J by 8 bases, with 9 bases left in between. The CDR3 DNA reads TGTGCCAGCAGTGAACGTGGCAGAGAAAAACTGTTTTTT. The encoded protein is CASSERGREKLFF.

This chain joins TRBV18 and TRBJ2-7; 9 bases fit TRBD2. The germline CDR1 and CDR2 sequences are KGHSH and LQKENI. The CDR3 spans 16 residues. J was trimmed by 4 bases and V by 2 bases; bases with no gene match: 9. CDR3 DNA: TGTGCCAGCTCACCAACCGGAGGCAGCGGGAGGTACGAGCAGTACTTC. Translated: CASSPTGGSGRYEQYF.

V and J are TRBV29-1 and TRBJ2-3, with D possibly matching TRBD2 (7 bases). Trimming took off 0 bases at V and 1 base at J, with 14 bases between the two ends. Germline CDR1 SQVTM, CDR2 ANQGSEA. The CDR3 length is 16 residues. The CDR3 DNA reads as TGCAGCGTTGAAGATCCGGGGGCGGGAGGCACAGATACGCAGTATTTT. It encodes CSVEDPGAGGTDTQYF.

The V call is TRBV6-5, the J call TRBJ2-3; 10 nucleotides align to TRBD2. Germline CDR1 is MNHEY and CDR2 is SVGAGI. V dropped 5 bases and J dropped 4; count of bases not matched to a gene: 6. The CDR3 loop spans 15 amino acids. CDR3 DNA sequence: TGTGCCAGCAGTCTAGCGGGAGATGGGGCAGATACGCAGTATTTT. This codes for CASSLAGDGADTQYF.

This clone was observed a handful of times. The rearrangement joins TRBV10-3 to TRBJ1-1; D not certain. In germline, CDR1 is ENHRY, CDR2 SYGVKD. Trimming cost V 4 bases and J 2 bases, with 8 bases left between them. The CDR3 is 13 residues long. This CDR3 reads CAISAVPNTEAFF. The CDR3, as DNA: TGTGCCATCAGTGCCGTCCCTAACACTGAAGCTTTCTTT.

The chain has TRBV30 and TRBJ2-3, with 8 bases lining up with TRBD2. The germline V gene has CDR1 GTSNPN and CDR2 SVGIG (reference sequence). The CDR3 has 14 residues. The J segment lost 0 bases and the V segment lost 3 bases, leaving 2 bases of the junction unmatched. The CDR3 coding sequence is TGTGCCTGGAGCGGCGGGAGGAGCACAGATACGCAGTATTTT. Its protein product is CAWSGGRSTDTQYF.

The rearrangement links TRBV27 to TRBJ2-2; D may be TRBD1 (6 bases). V was clipped by 9 bases and J by 1 base, with 9 bases between them. This CDR3 has 13 amino acids. Per germline, CDR1 MNHEY and CDR2 SMNVEV (reference sequence). CDR3 region: CASWGQNTGELFF. CDR3 bases: TGTGCCAGTTGGGGACAGAACACCGGGGAGCTGTTTTTT.

This clone was picked up one time. This chain connects TRBV10-3 to TRBJ2-3; 12 positions match TRBD2. V lost 7 bases, J lost 2 bases, and 4 bases stayed unmatched. Germline assignment: CDR1 ENHRY and CDR2 SYGVKD. The CDR3 has 15 amino acids. The CDR3 DNA reads as TGTGCCATCACTAGCGGGAGGGCCCCCACAGATACGCAGTATTTT. It is translated as CAITSGRAPTDTQYF.

The rearrangement links TRBV11-3 to TRBJ2-7; the D gene is possibly TRBD2 (5 bases). CDR1 and CDR2 from the germline V gene are SGHNT and YENEEA. This CDR3 region has 13 residues. V dropped 5 bases and J dropped 0 bases, with 8 bases sitting between them. The CDR3 loop reads CASSRTGSYEQYF. CDR3 DNA: TGTGCCAGCAGCCGGACTGGCTCCTACGAGCAGTACTTC.

The chain uses TRBV1 and TRBJ2-1; no check of the table's D call, TRBD2, against the DNA was made. TRBV1 is described as a pseudogene. This CDR3 is built from 17 residues. For the CDR3, the DNA is TGCACCAGCAGCCAAGATCTCACTAGCGGGAACTACAATGAGCAGTTCTTC. It encodes CTSSQDLTSGNYNEQFF.

The J gene is TRBJ1-2, the V gene TRBV7-9; unclear D gene. The germline V gene has CDR1 SEHNR and CDR2 FQNEAQ (reference sequence). The CDR3 is 12 amino acids. V lost 5 bases, J lost 5 bases, and 9 bases lay in between. The CDR3 nucleotides are TGTGCCAGCAGCGCTACAGATTATGGCTACACCTTC. Translating it yields CASSATDYGYTF.

The V and J genes are TRBV7-2 and TRBJ1-2; D might be TRBD1 (5 bases). V lost 0 bases to trimming and J lost 8 bases, with 7 bases between them. Per germline, CDR1 SGHTA and CDR2 FQGNSA. The CDR3 covers 12 residues. DNA of the CDR3: TGTGCCAGCAGCTTAGCGGGGCGGGGCTACACCTTC. This encodes CASSLAGRGYTF.

V usage is TRBV6-6 and J usage is TRBJ1-5; TRBD1 matches at 7 bases. The length of the CDR3 is 15 residues. Germline V gene lookup returns CDR1 MNHNY and CDR2 SVGAGI (reference sequence). The V gene end was trimmed by 5 bases and the J gene end by 4 bases; junction bases not matched to a gene: 8. CDR3 coding DNA: TGTGCCAGCAGTCCGACAGGGAGGTCAAATCAGCCCCAGCATTTT. Encoded protein: CASSPTGRSNQPQHF.

The chain uses TRBV29-1 and TRBJ2-7; 7 bases line up with TRBD1. Trimming removed 7 bases from V and 2 bases from J; junction bases left unmatched: 5. The CDR3 sequence is 12 residues long. Germline CDR1 SQVTM, CDR2 ANQGSEA. CDR3 residues: CSARGQTYEQYF. CDR3 nucleotides: TGCAGCGCCAGGGGACAGACCTACGAGCAGTACTTC.

The chain carries TRBV7-9 and TRBJ2-1, with a tentative D call TRBD2 (5 bases). V lost 0 bases and J lost 0, with 9 bases in between. CDR1 is SEHNR, CDR2 FQNEAQ, per germline (reference sequence). The CDR3 sequence is 16 residues long. The CDR3 DNA is TGTGCCAGCAGCTTAGCGGAGGCAATCTCCTACAATGAGCAGTTCTTC. Protein product: CASSLAEAISYNEQFF.

The chain links TRBV7-2 to TRBJ1-5; no definite D call. Germline CDR1 reads SGHTA; CDR2 reads FQGNSA. The ends were cut back, 3 bases at V and 3 bases at J, with 9 bases in the middle. The length of the CDR3 is 14 residues. The CDR3, as DNA: TGTGCCAGCAGCTTCGCGGTAAACAATCAGCCCCAGCATTTT. Protein product: CASSFAVNNQPQHF.

The rearrangement links TRBV28 to TRBJ1-2, with D perhaps matching TRBD1 (5 bases). Germline values: CDR1 MDHEN, CDR2 SYDVKM. This CDR3 region has 15 residues. Trimming stripped 5 bases from V and 6 bases from J, with 19 bases between. The CDR3 coding sequence is TGTGCCAGCAGTCCGCGGCTGGGGCCCTTTGATGGCTACACCTTC. It translates to CASSPRLGPFDGYTF.

This clone was observed a handful of times. This chain joins TRBV6-5 and TRBJ1-1; no definite D call. The V gene's germline CDR1 is MNHEY and CDR2 SVGAGI. There are 15 residues in the CDR3. V was trimmed by 0 bases and J by 0 bases, leaving 8 bases between them. In nucleotides, the CDR3 is TGTGCCAGCAGTTACTCGAGGGTAATGAACACTGAAGCTTTCTTT. Protein: CASSYSRVMNTEAFF.

The V call is TRBV2, the J call TRBJ2-5, with 7 nucleotides matching TRBD2. V trimming: 0 bases; J trimming: 5 bases; junction bases outside the gene matches: 6. Looked up from germline, CDR1 is SNHLY and CDR2 is FYNNEI. There are 15 residues in the CDR3. The CDR3 loop reads CASSEAKRGGETQYF. The CDR3 region has the DNA TGTGCCAGCAGTGAAGCAAAGCGGGGCGGGGAGACCCAGTACTTC.

This clone was counted only a few times. DNA for the CDR3: TGTGCCAGCAGTTCAGGACAGTACCAAGAGACCCAGTACTTC. This gives the protein CASSSGQYQETQYF. This chain joins TRBV28 and TRBJ2-5; TRBD1 might be the D (6 bases). From germline, CDR1 is MDHEN and CDR2 SYDVKM. The CDR3 has 14 residues. Trimming stripped 4 bases from V and 0 bases from J, with 9 bases between.